This TCR beta chain was sequenced in a study of T cell responses to AZD1222 COVID-19 vaccine. The CDR3 extends over 16 amino acids. Germline V gene sequence: CDR1 MNHEY, CDR2 SVGEGT. With 0 bases clipped from V and 5 bases from J, the junction kept 9 bases outside the gene matches. Of note for this clone: Its specificity is unknown.

Measured with immunoSEQ multiplex PCR; TCRdb has only the in-frame clones, and not every one. The data show some 150,000 clones, around 88% seen once. Notes on the study in general: A mostly white British donor set with more females was recruited, and clonal diversity was possibly underestimated. Only a handful of AZD1222 recipients, more than 5 in all, had baseline seropositivity.

The sequencing here drew on peripheral blood, taken on day 0 of MenACWY control vaccination. The genes are TRBV6-2 or TRBV6-3 and TRBJ1-1; 7 positions match TRBD1. The source is an adult in good health. The CDR3 loop is CASSYSILTGPTEAFF. The CDR3 DNA reads TGTGCCAGCAGTTACTCAATTCTGACAGGGCCAACTGAAGCTTTCTTT.